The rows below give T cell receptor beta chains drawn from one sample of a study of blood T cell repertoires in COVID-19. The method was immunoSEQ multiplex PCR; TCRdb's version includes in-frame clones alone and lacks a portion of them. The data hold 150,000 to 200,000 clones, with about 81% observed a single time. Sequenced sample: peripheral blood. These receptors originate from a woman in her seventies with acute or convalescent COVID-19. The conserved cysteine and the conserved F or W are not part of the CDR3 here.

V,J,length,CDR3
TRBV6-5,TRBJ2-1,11,ASSQGPYNEQF
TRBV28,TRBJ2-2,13,ASRGASPATGELF
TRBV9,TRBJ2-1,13,ASSVEGQAYNEQF
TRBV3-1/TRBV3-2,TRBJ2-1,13,ASSQEYRVYNEQF
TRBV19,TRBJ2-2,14,ASSNRRGSNTGELF
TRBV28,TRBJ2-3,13,ASSLSTSGSDTQY
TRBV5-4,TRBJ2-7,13,ASSLGLAVPYEQY
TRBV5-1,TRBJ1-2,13,ASSLDRGGNYGYT
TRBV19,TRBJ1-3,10,ASSISGNTIY
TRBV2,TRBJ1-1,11,ASNRGRGDEAF
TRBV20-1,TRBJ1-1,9,SAKAQGEAF
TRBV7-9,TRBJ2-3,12,ASTFAGGANTQY
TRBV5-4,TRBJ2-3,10,ASSSYLDTQY
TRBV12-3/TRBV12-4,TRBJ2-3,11,ASSLASADTQY
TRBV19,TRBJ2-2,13,ASGWTGGGTGELF
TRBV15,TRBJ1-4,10,ATRRGREKLF
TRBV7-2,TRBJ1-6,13,ASSSRQGSNSPLH
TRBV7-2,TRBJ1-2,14,ASRPRQGLANYGYT
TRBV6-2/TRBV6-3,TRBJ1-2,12,ASSPSGGYYGYT
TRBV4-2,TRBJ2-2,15,ASSQPAVTSNTGELF
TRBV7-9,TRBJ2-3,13,ASKSWGGTTDTQY
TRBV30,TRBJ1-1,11,AWSWGGGTEAF
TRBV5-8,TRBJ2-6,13,ASSPRVSGANVLT
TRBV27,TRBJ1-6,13,ASSLTGGSNSPLH
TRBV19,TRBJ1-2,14,ASSIPQGATLYGYT
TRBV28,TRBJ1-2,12,ASSSRTGLYGYT
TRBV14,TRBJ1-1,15,ASSQGLGVFANTEAF
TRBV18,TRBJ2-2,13,ASSRGLRRAGELF
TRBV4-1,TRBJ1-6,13,ASSQEEGDNSPLH
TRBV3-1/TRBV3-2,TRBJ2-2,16,ASSQLWPLEGNTGELF
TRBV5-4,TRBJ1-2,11,ASSGTGDYGYT
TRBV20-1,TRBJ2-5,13,SASPIGRDNLRQY
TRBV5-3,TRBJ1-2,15,ARSLQGDADRNYGYT
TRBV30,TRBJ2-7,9,AWSASYEQY
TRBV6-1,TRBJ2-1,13,ASSEGRFSYNEQF
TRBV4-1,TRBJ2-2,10,ASSLPGGELF
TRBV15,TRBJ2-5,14,ATSRDQTGFQETQY
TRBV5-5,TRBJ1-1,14,ASSLVPSPGNTEAF
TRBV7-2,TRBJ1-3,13,ASSTPRTGVNTIY
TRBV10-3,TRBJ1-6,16,AISVYGGTGPGNSPLH
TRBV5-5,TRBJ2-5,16,ASSLVSGGTRFQETQY
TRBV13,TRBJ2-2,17,ASSEGQGRTSGRTGELF
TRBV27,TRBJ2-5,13,ASGLAGAFQETQY
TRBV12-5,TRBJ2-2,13,ASGPPGAETGELF
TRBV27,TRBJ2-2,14,ASRFTSSANTGELF
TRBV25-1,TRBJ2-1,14,ASSEVAGGPGDEQF
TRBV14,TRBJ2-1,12,ASSHGGGRYEQF
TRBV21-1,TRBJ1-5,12,ASGHQNRNQPQH
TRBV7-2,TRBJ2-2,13,ASGRGGRLSGELF
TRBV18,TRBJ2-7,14,ASSRTGGVVGVEQY
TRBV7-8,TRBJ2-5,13,ASRQRGQREETQY
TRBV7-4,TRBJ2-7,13,ASSLGHGGRYEQY
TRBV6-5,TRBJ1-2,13,ASATIIIGGTGYT
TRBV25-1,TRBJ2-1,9,ASSVYGEQF
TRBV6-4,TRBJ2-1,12,ASSVSGGNNEQF
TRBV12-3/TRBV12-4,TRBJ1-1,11,ASSTGDRTEAF